The entry below gives a single T cell receptor beta chain sequence along with its context. As yet, its antigen is unknown. The sample holds other DNA sequences that translate to the same CDR3. Trimming stripped 0 bases from V and 0 bases from J, with 7 bases between. Germline CDR1 reads SGHRS; CDR2 reads YFSETQ. The CDR3 spans 15 residues. Of the isolated RNA, all was reverse transcribed, and so the sequenced material was expressed TCRB transcripts. Repertoires were generated with immunoSEQ multiplex PCR, while TCRdb's copy carries only in-frame clones and drops some. This sample yields about 230,000 clones, of which 16% are seen a single time; 0.065% to 0.095% belongs to the top ten. This specimen belongs to a study of beta chain features in type 1 diabetes. General study points: A moderate, significant TCRB CDR3 shortening appeared in type 1 diabetes across four CD4+ subsets.

The chain carries TRBV5-1 and TRBJ2-1; D call uncertain. The sequence derives from a man aged 25-45 years with type 1 diabetes. The sequenced sample consisted of naive CD4+ T cells from blood. The CDR3 protein is CASSLDGNSYNEQFF. CDR3 nucleotides: TGCGCCAGCAGCTTGGATGGGAACTCCTACAATGAGCAGTTCTTC. The whole variable domain, remainder taken from reference TRBV5-1 and TRBJ2-1, is KAGVTQTPRYLIKTRGQQVTLSCSPISGHRSVSWYQQTPGQGLQFLFEYFSETQRNKGNFPGRFSGRQFSNSRSEMNVSTLELGDSALYLCASSLDGNSYNEQFFGPGTRLTVL.